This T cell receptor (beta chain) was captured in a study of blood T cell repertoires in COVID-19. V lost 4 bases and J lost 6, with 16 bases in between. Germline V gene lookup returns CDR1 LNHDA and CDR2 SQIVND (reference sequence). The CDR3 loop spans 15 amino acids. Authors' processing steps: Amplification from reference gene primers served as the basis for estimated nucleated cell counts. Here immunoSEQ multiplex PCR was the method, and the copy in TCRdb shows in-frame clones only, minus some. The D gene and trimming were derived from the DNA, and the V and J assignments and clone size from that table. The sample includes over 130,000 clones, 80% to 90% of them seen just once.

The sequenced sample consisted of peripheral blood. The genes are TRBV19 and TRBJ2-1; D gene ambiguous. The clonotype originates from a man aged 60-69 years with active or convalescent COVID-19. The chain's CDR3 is CASSSEALRGNEQFF. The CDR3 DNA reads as TGTGCCAGTAGTAGCGAAGCACTACGAGGCAATGAGCAGTTCTTC. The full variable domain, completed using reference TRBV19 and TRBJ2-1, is DGGITQSPKYLFRKEGQNVTLSCEQNLNHDAMYWYRQDPGQGLRLIYYSQIVNDFQKGDIAEGYSVSREKKESFPLTVTSAQKNPTAFYLCASSSEALRGNEQFFGPGTRLTVL.